These 10 T cell receptor beta chains were sequenced from one sample in a study of monozygotic twins with inflammatory bowel disease. TCRdb reprocessed the 5' RACE reads, with one entry per CDR3 protein and no DNA. The repertoire table contains fewer than 450,000 distinct CDR3 sequences. Sequencing was done on a sample of blood. The receptors come from a human donor with ulcerative colitis or Crohn's disease, or a healthy co-twin of an affected twin (not recorded which).

V usage is TRBV14 and J usage is TRBJ1-6; TCRdb indicates TRBD1, and absent DNA this call remains unverified. The CDR3 spans 14 residues. The germline CDR1 and CDR2 sequences are SGHDN and FVKESK. The CDR3 sequence: CASSQWRGGSPLHF.

CDR3 in amino acids: CSANRDRRNEQFF. V gene TRBV20-1 combines with J gene TRBJ2-1; TCRdb lists TRBD1, though no DNA is available to test this call. The CDR3 is 13 residues long. Germline CDR1 and CDR2: DFQATT and SNEGSKA (reference sequence).

The CDR3 here is CASSLLQNNQPQHF. The chain couples TRBV5-5 to TRBJ1-5. The CDR3 has 14 residues. Germline V CDR1 and CDR2: SGHKS, YYEKEE (reference sequence).

The chain links TRBV9 to TRBJ2-1; the D gene TCRdb calls, TRBD2, cannot be checked with no DNA. Germline-derived CDR1 and CDR2 are SGDLS and YYNGEE. This CDR3 spans 16 amino acids. This chain's CDR3 is CASSATGTTGYNEQFF. Full variable domain (missing parts from reference TRBV9 and TRBJ2-1): DSGVTQTPKHLITATGQRVTLRCSPRSGDLSVYWYQQSLDQGLQFLIQYYNGEERAKGNILERFSAQQFPDLHSELNLSSLELGDSALYFCASSATGTTGYNEQFFGPGTRLTVL.

The V gene is TRBV12-3 or TRBV12-4, the J gene TRBJ2-7. The CDR3 consists of 14 residues. The CDR3 loop is CASSLDTQTYEQYF.

This sequence joins TRBV11-2 and TRBJ2-2. The CDR3 runs to 15 residues. The germline V gene has CDR1 SGHAT and CDR2 FQNNGV. The CDR3 sequence: CASSLERTNTGELFF.

The J gene is TRBJ2-5, the V gene TRBV7-9; TCRdb outputs TRBD1, but without DNA this stays unchecked. The V gene's germline CDR1 is SEHNR and CDR2 FQNEAQ (reference sequence). The CDR3 has 14 residues. CDR3 protein: CASSRQGIQETQYF.

This chain joins TRBV5-1 and TRBJ1-1. The CDR3 loop spans 13 amino acids. Germline V CDR1 and CDR2: SGHRS, YFSETQ. The CDR3 protein is CASSWGGNTEAFF.

This rearrangement joins TRBV7-9 to TRBJ2-7; TCRdb indicates TRBD1, and absent DNA this call remains unverified. The CDR3 contains 15 residues. Germline values: CDR1 SEHNR, CDR2 FQNEAQ (reference sequence). The CDR3 sequence: CASSLAPGLPAEQYF. Supplemented by reference TRBV7-9 and TRBJ2-7, the full variable domain reads DTGVSQNPRHKITKRGQNVTFRCDPISEHNRLYWYRQTLGQGPEFLTYFQNEAQLEKSRLLSDRFSAERPKGSFSTLEIQRTEQGDSAMYLCASSLAPGLPAEQYFGPGTRLTVT.

This chain connects TRBV6-1 to TRBJ1-1; TCRdb designates TRBD1, a call that cannot be tested without DNA. The CDR3 runs to 14 residues. Germline V CDR1 and CDR2: MNHNS, SASEGT. The CDR3 here is CAIRQDRANTEAFF.